These 8 T cell receptor beta chains were all obtained from the same sample, sequenced in a study of blood T cells in healthy people across ages. A J-beta primer mix and a sample-barcoded 5' primer were used in a second PCR of about 6 to 12 cycles. TCRdb ran MiXCR on the 5' RACE reads and lists one entry per CDR3 protein. The sample has about 1.4 million distinct CDR3 sequences, around 55% seen once. Sample: blood. Receptor source: a man aged 18-30 years in good health.

This chain joins TRBV7-6 and TRBJ2-7; a weak D match, TRBD1 (5 bases). The CDR3 spans 15 residues. V lost 4 bases and J 6 bases, leaving 19 bases between the germline ends. The germline gives CDR1 SGHVS, CDR2 FNYEAQ. CDR3 sequence reads: CASSSFAVPGAEQYF. CDR3 DNA sequence: TGTGCCAGCAGCTCCTTCGCAGTCCCTGGGGCCGAGCAGTACTTC.

The chain couples TRBV4-1 to TRBJ1-1; no clear D. CDR1 and CDR2 from the germline V gene are MGHRA and YSYEKL. The germline V and J ends were trimmed by 0 bases and 3 bases, with 5 bases remaining between them. The CDR3 has 13 residues. The CDR3 DNA is TGCGCCAGCAGCCAAGATCAAGACACTGAAGCTTTCTTT. Encoded protein: CASSQDQDTEAFF.

V is TRBV6-5 and J is TRBJ2-1, with TRBD1 matching over 9 bases. The CDR3 runs 13 residues. Unmatched junction bases numbered 6, after V lost 5 bases and J lost 10 bases. The germline V gene has CDR1 MNHEY and CDR2 SVGAGI. The CDR3 DNA is TGTGCCAGCAGTAAGGGACAGGGTGGCGAGCAGTTCTTC. Protein sequence: CASSKGQGGEQFF.

The chain joins TRBV27 to TRBJ2-5; D uncertain. The J call may be in error: the DNA end matches TRBJ2-7 better. The CDR3 extends over 12 amino acids. CDR1 and CDR2 from the germline V gene are MNHEY and SMNVEV (reference sequence). This chain's CDR3 is CASGWGINEQYF. In DNA form, the CDR3 reads TGTGCCAGCGGGTGGGGAATCAACGAGCAGTACTTC.

The rearrangement links TRBV6-4 to TRBJ2-1, with 8 positions matching TRBD2. Judging by the DNA end, TRBJ2-7 fits better; the J call may be wrong. Germline V gene data show CDR1 as MRHNA and CDR2 as SNTAGT. The CDR3 is 16 amino acids. The CDR3 protein is CASSESGGPSYNEQYF. CDR3 nucleotide sequence: TGTGCCAGCAGTGAGTCGGGAGGGCCTTCCTACAATGAGCAGTACTTC.

This clonotype appeared a few times. The J gene is TRBJ2-3, the V gene TRBV29-1; 15 positions agree with TRBD2. With 3 bases clipped from V and 0 bases from J, the junction kept 4 bases outside the gene matches. This CDR3 comprises 17 residues. The germline CDR1 and CDR2 sequences are SQVTM and ANQGSEA. The CDR3 coding sequence is TGCAGCGTTGACGGGACTAGCGGGGGGCCTAGCACAGATACGCAGTATTTT. Its translation: CSVDGTSGGPSTDTQYF.

This clonotype was counted a few times. CDR3 residues: CASRSEGLNQPQHF. CDR3 in DNA: TGTGCCAGCCGAAGTGAGGGGCTCAATCAGCCCCAGCATTTT. The rearrangement uses TRBV7-9 and TRBJ1-5, with D maybe TRBD1 (5 bases). The CDR3 is 14 residues long. Germline lookup yields CDR1 SEHNR and CDR2 FQNEAQ (reference sequence). The V and J ends lost 8 bases and 3 bases respectively, with 14 bases between them.

This chain links TRBV20-1 with TRBJ1-1; 7 bases align to TRBD1. Germline CDR1 reads DFQATT; CDR2 reads SNEGSKA (reference sequence). The CDR3 sequence is 16 residues long. The junction had 10 bases not matched to a gene; V was cut back by 2 bases and J by 1 base. CDR3 DNA sequence: TGCAGTGCTAGATGGTCGGGGGGACAGAAGAACACTGAAGCTTTCTTT. Translation: CSARWSGGQKNTEAFF.